What follows are 19 T cell receptor beta chains derived from one specimen sequenced in a study of cytomegalovirus exposure and HLA in healthy donors. The PCR had 60 Vbeta and 13 Jbeta primers. Assay: immunoSEQ multiplex PCR; the TCRdb copy retains only in-frame clones and omits some. The sample shows 180,000 or so clones, just over 75% of them seen only once. Specimen: PBMCs. The source is a man aged 18 to 35 in good health and CMV-seronegative.

Only a few counts were recorded for this clone. This chain connects TRBV6-1 to TRBJ1-2; 7 bases are shared with TRBD1. CDR3 size: 15 residues. The junction had 12 bases not matched to a gene; V was cut back by 6 bases and J by 5 bases. The germline V gene encodes CDR1 MNHNS and CDR2 SASEGT. The CDR3 is CASRRNTGVVYGYTF. CDR3 DNA: TGTGCCAGCAGACGCAATACAGGGGTCGTGTATGGCTACACCTTC.

The chain combines TRBV6-4 with TRBJ1-6; unclear D gene. V lost 10 bases and J 9 bases, leaving 13 bases between the germline ends. Germline V CDR1 and CDR2: MRHNA, SNTAGT. The CDR3 has 12 residues. CDR3 amino acids: CATLTRSSPLHF. CDR3 DNA sequence: TGTGCCACTCTGACCCGGAGTTCACCCCTCCACTTT.

The chain has TRBV4-1 and TRBJ1-6, with D maybe TRBD1 (5 bases). The germline V gene encodes CDR1 MGHRA and CDR2 YSYEKL. The CDR3 is made up of 14 amino acids. Trimming removed 1 base at V and 7 bases at J, with 8 bases between. Written as DNA, the CDR3 is TGCGCCAGCAGCCAAGGGACACGGAATTCACCCCTCCACTTT. This encodes CASSQGTRNSPLHF.

This chain uses TRBV6-6 with TRBJ2-3; perhaps TRBD1 as D (6 bases). CDR3 size: 15 residues. V lost 7 bases, J lost 3 bases, and 17 bases lay in between. Germline lookup yields CDR1 MNHNY and CDR2 SVGAGI (reference sequence). As DNA, the CDR3 is TGTGCCAGCATCACAGGGAGTGTTTCGACAGATACGCAGTATTTT. Its protein product is CASITGSVSTDTQYF.

J is TRBJ1-5 and V is TRBV6-1; D is ambiguous. CDR3 size: 12 residues. Germline-derived CDR1 and CDR2 are MNHNS and SASEGT. V lost 5 bases, J lost 5 bases, and 7 bases lay in between. The CDR3 coding sequence is TGTGCCAGCAGTCGGCAGGATCAGCCCCAGCATTTT. This sequence encodes CASSRQDQPQHF.

This chain connects TRBV11-2 to TRBJ2-1; 15 bases map to TRBD2. Germline loops: CDR1 SGHAT, CDR2 FQNNGV. V lost 5 bases and J lost 9; bases outside the gene matches: 5. The CDR3 is 15 residues long. The CDR3 region is CASSTGLAGGGEQFF. For the CDR3, the DNA is TGTGCCAGCAGCACGGGACTAGCGGGAGGAGGTGAGCAGTTCTTC. The full variable domain, its missing parts supplied by reference TRBV11-2 and TRBJ2-1, is EAGVAQSPRYKIIEKRQSVAFWCNPISGHATLYWYQQILGQGPKLLIQFQNNGVVDDSQLPKDRFSAERLKGVDSTLKIQPAKLEDSAVYLCASSTGLAGGGEQFFGPGTRLTVL.

The J gene is TRBJ2-5, the V gene TRBV5-6, with a tentative D call TRBD2 (6 bases). The end of the DNA fits TRBJ2-7 better, so the J call may be wrong. The CDR3 sequence is 13 residues long. Germline assignment: CDR1 SGHDT and CDR2 YYEEEE. The CDR3 here is CASSDGSSYEQYF. In DNA form, the CDR3 reads TGTGCCAGCAGTGACGGGAGCTCCTACGAGCAGTACTTC.

This clone occurred a few times. V usage is TRBV4-3 and J usage is TRBJ2-7; TRBD2 is a possible D gene (5 bases). V was trimmed by 0 bases and J by 7 bases, leaving 22 bases between them. The germline V gene has CDR1 LGHNA and CDR2 YSLEER. This CDR3 is 17 amino acids long. The CDR3 nucleotides are TGCGCCAGCAGCCAAGATATACGGGGAGTTCAGCTTTTGGAGCAGTACTTC. The encoded protein is CASSQDIRGVQLLEQYF.

J is TRBJ2-2 and V is TRBV19; 8 nucleotides agree with TRBD1. The germline V gene encodes CDR1 LNHDA and CDR2 SQIVND (reference sequence). Unmatched junction bases numbered 5, after V lost 3 bases and J lost 5 bases. The CDR3 is made up of 15 amino acids. CDR3 amino acids: CASSMTGVYTGELFF. The CDR3, as DNA: TGTGCCAGTAGTATGACAGGGGTTTATACCGGGGAGCTGTTTTTT.

The chain recombines TRBV6-4 with TRBJ2-3; 8 bases are shared with TRBD2. The CDR3 consists of 16 residues. CDR1 is MRHNA, CDR2 SNTAGT, per germline. Losses at the gene ends were 4 bases for V and 2 bases for J; bases not matched to a gene: 8. As DNA, the CDR3 is TGTGCCAGCAGTGTCAAGCGGGAGAGGCACACAGATACGCAGTATTTT. It encodes CASSVKRERHTDTQYF.

This clone was detected a few times. This sequence joins TRBV6-1 and TRBJ2-2, with 7 positions matching TRBD2. The CDR3 sequence is 11 residues long. V shed 8 bases and J 13 bases; nucleotides not matched to a gene: 7. Germline V gene data show CDR1 as MNHNS and CDR2 as SASEGT. The DNA for the CDR3 is TGTGCCAGCGGGGAGGGTTTTGGGCTGTTTTTT. Translated, it gives CASGEGFGLFF.

The chain carries TRBV7-2 and TRBJ1-1, with D perhaps matching TRBD1 (5 bases). Per germline, CDR1 SGHTA and CDR2 FQGNSA. The CDR3 loop spans 15 amino acids. The V gene lost 7 bases and the J gene lost 0 bases, with 15 bases spanning the gap. CDR3 amino acids: CASTKRGGMNTEAFF. CDR3 DNA: TGTGCCAGCACCAAACGCGGGGGTATGAACACTGAAGCTTTCTTT.

The rearrangement joins TRBV6-5 to TRBJ2-7; 7 positions match TRBD1. The V and J ends lost 1 base and 7 bases, in that order; junction bases with no gene match: 7. The CDR3 is 14 residues long. Germline V gene sequence: CDR1 MNHEY, CDR2 SVGAGI. CDR3 coding DNA: TGTGCCAGCAGTTACTTCAAAGGGGGCTATGAGCAGTACTTC. Encoded protein: CASSYFKGGYEQYF.

The chain recombines TRBV18 with TRBJ2-5, with 8 bases matching TRBD2. The better agreement between TRBJ2-7 and the DNA end casts doubt on the J call. The germline V gene encodes CDR1 KGHSH and CDR2 LQKENI. The CDR3 covers 15 residues. CDR3 in DNA: TGTGCCAGCTCACCACCGGGGCGGGAGGACCGCGAGCAGTACTTC. It yields the protein CASSPPGREDREQYF.

This clone was counted only a few times. The V gene is TRBV19, the J gene TRBJ2-2, with D possibly TRBD1 on 6 matching bases. The V end was cut by 5 bases, the J end by 6 bases, with 10 bases between. The CDR3 runs 13 residues. Germline V gene sequence: CDR1 LNHDA, CDR2 SQIVND (reference sequence). In DNA form, the CDR3 reads TGTGCCAGTAGTCGTAGGGGGTCCGGGGAGCTGTTTTTT. This gives the protein CASSRRGSGELFF.

The J gene is TRBJ1-1, the V gene TRBV11-3; D is ambiguous. CDR3 length equals 14 residues. Germline CDR1 reads SGHNT; CDR2 reads YENEEA. V shed 0 bases and J shed 4 bases, with 9 bases lying between them. DNA for the CDR3: TGTGCCAGCAGCTTAGAACCAATGAGCACTGAAGCTTTCTTT. It is translated as CASSLEPMSTEAFF.

The chain couples TRBV6-1 to TRBJ2-7, with D tentatively TRBD2 (7 bases). The CDR3 loop spans 13 amino acids. The germline V gene has CDR1 MNHNS and CDR2 SASEGT. Trimming pared 5 bases from V and 6 bases from J, leaving 14 bases between. CDR3 DNA sequence: TGTGCCAGCAGTAGAGGACTAGGGGGCGAGCAGTACTTC. Translation: CASSRGLGGEQYF.

A single count supports this clone. The V and J genes are TRBV29-1 and TRBJ1-5, with a weak D call TRBD1 (5 bases). The germline V gene encodes CDR1 SQVTM and CDR2 ANQGSEA. This CDR3 has 13 residues. V gave up 5 bases and J gave up 5 bases, with 13 bases separating them. The CDR3 DNA follows: TGCAGCGTTTCCCAGGGTTACTATCAGCCCCAGCATTTT. Its protein product is CSVSQGYYQPQHF.

This chain links TRBV28 with TRBJ2-3; 8 positions agree with TRBD2. There are 15 residues in the CDR3. Unmatched junction bases numbered 8, after V lost 6 bases and J lost 3 bases. CDR1 MDHEN and CDR2 SYDVKM come from the germline V gene. The CDR3 DNA follows: TGTGCCAGCAGCCGTAGCGGGATAAGGACAGATACGCAGTATTTT. This sequence encodes CASSRSGIRTDTQYF.